A single sample is the source of the 20 T cell receptor beta chains below, sequenced in a study of human T cells and chemical hapten exposure. Noted time point: patch test 1, 2 weeks after DPC sensitization. The treatment here: therapeutic diphenylcyclopropenone sensitization with weekly scalp DPC. TCRdb reanalysed the RACE reads using MiXCR and keeps one entry per CDR3 protein. Counted here are some 180,000 distinct CDR3 sequences, 20% to 25% occurring once; the ten biggest clones make up 6.7%. Sample: whole blood, taken in connection with sensitization to the hapten diphenylcyclopropenone (DPC). The receptors come from a woman aged 50 to 60 with alopecia areata. Some clones in this sample may be carry-over from other donors' samples.

The chain has TRBV5-1 and TRBJ2-7; 7 bases line up with TRBD1. The CDR3 length is 15 residues. After removal of 3 bases from V and 7 bases from J, the junction contained 13 bases not matched to a gene. Germline CDR1 SGHRS, CDR2 YFSETQ. CDR3 DNA sequence: TGCGCCAGCAGCTGGACAGGCCCCCTCGAAGGTGAGCAGTACTTC. Its protein is CASSWTGPLEGEQYF.

This clonotype was counted a few times. CDR3: CASSSRLAGAAAGELFF. The CDR3 DNA is TGTGCCAGCAGCTCAAGACTAGCGGGAGCTGCCGCCGGGGAGCTGTTTTTT. The chain combines TRBV9 with TRBJ2-2, with 12 bases lining up with TRBD2. This CDR3 comprises 17 residues. J gave up 6 bases and V 4 bases, and 10 bases lay outside the gene matches. Germline V CDR1 and CDR2: SGDLS, YYNGEE.

On this clonotype itself: Mismatch with germline at one junction end may stem from a read error. V usage is TRBV7-2 and J usage is TRBJ2-3, with D maybe TRBD2 (5 bases). The length of the CDR3 is 14 residues. The germline CDR1 and CDR2 sequences are SGHTA and FQGNSA. The CDR3 reads CASSLGPSRDTQYF. The CDR3 nucleotides read TGTGCCAGCAGCTTAGGCCCTAGCAGAGATACGCAGTATTTT.

The DNA for the CDR3 is TGTGCCAGTAATACCCGGGAGGGCAAGATCTATGGCTACACCTTC. Translated: CASNTREGKIYGYTF. The chain has TRBV19 and TRBJ1-2, with D uncertain. The germline gives CDR1 LNHDA, CDR2 SQIVND (reference sequence). The CDR3 length is 15 residues. Trimming cost V 7 bases and J 4 bases, with 19 bases left between them.

The table lists this clonotype with a few counts. The rearrangement links TRBV4-2 to TRBJ2-7; D gene unclear. The CDR3 loop spans 15 amino acids. In germline, CDR1 is LGHNA, CDR2 YNFKEQ. V shed 1 base and J shed 0 bases, with 10 bases lying between them. Written as DNA, the CDR3 is TGTGCCAGCAGCCAAGCGGGCCCAAGCTCCTACGAGCAGTACTTC. This codes for CASSQAGPSSYEQYF.

V is TRBV27 and J is TRBJ2-3, with 8 bases matching TRBD1. The J segment lost 2 bases and the V segment lost 2 bases, leaving 6 bases of the junction unmatched. This CDR3 comprises 16 residues. The germline V gene has CDR1 MNHEY and CDR2 SMNVEV (reference sequence). The CDR3 sequence is CASSLTTGALTDTQYF. For the CDR3, the DNA is TGTGCCAGCAGTTTAACGACAGGGGCCCTCACAGATACGCAGTATTTT.

The rearrangement uses TRBV30 and TRBJ1-1; tentatively, D is TRBD1 (5 bases). V shed 3 bases and J shed 7 bases, with 18 bases lying between them. The CDR3 consists of 14 residues. The germline V gene has CDR1 GTSNPN and CDR2 SVGIG (reference sequence). The CDR3 loop is CAWSRGSGQGEAFF. The CDR3 DNA follows: TGTGCCTGGAGCCGCGGGTCGGGGCAGGGTGAAGCTTTCTTT.

This clonotype was counted only a few times. The rearrangement links TRBV9 to TRBJ2-5; no reliable D call. Trimming shortened V by 1 base and J by 0 bases, and 7 bases separated the two germline ends. The V gene's germline CDR1 is SGDLS and CDR2 YYNGEE. This CDR3 has 14 residues. The DNA of the CDR3 is TGTGCCAGCAGCGTAAGTCAGTACCAAGAGACCCAGTACTTC. It is translated as CASSVSQYQETQYF.

The chain employs TRBV6-1 and TRBJ1-1; 7 bases fit TRBD1. V trimming: 5 bases; J trimming: 4 bases; junction bases outside the gene matches: 4. There are 13 residues in the CDR3. Germline CDR1 MNHNS, CDR2 SASEGT. The chain's CDR3 is CASSLEGATEAFF. In nucleotides, the CDR3 is TGTGCCAGCAGTTTGGAGGGGGCCACTGAAGCTTTCTTT.

CDR3 DNA sequence: TGTGCCAGCAGCCAAGGGACTAGCGGGAGTCGGGAGACCCAGTACTTC. This encodes CASSQGTSGSRETQYF. The rearrangement uses TRBV3-1 and TRBJ2-5, with TRBD2 matching over 13 bases. The CDR3 length is 16 residues. J was trimmed by 5 bases and V by 1 base; bases with no gene match: 4. Germline assignment: CDR1 LGHDT and CDR2 YNNKEL (reference sequence).

The chain links TRBV29-1 to TRBJ1-1; the D gene is possibly TRBD1 (6 bases). There are 13 residues in the CDR3. Trimming cost V 6 bases and J 10 bases, with 21 bases left between them. The germline V gene has CDR1 SQVTM and CDR2 ANQGSEA. The CDR3: CSVSVQGRSGAFF. The CDR3 bases are TGCAGCGTGTCGGTCCAGGGGAGATCGGGAGCTTTCTTT.

This clonotype appeared a few times. CDR3 sequence reads: CASSDGTANEKLFF. DNA of the CDR3: TGCGCCAGCAGTGATGGGACAGCTAATGAAAAACTGTTTTTT. The rearrangement uses TRBV10-1 and TRBJ1-4, with 7 bases lining up with TRBD1. V dropped 3 bases and J dropped 3; count of bases not matched to a gene: 1. CDR3 length equals 14 residues. Germline-derived CDR1 and CDR2 are WNHNN and SYGVQD (reference sequence).

This clonotype appeared a few times. The J gene is TRBJ1-6, the V gene TRBV6-6, with a possible D match to TRBD1 (5 bases). CDR3 length equals 14 residues. V dropped 4 bases and J dropped 8 bases, with 12 bases sitting between them. Per germline, CDR1 MNHNY and CDR2 SVGAGI (reference sequence). CDR3 sequence reads: CASSSPGGDSPLHF. CDR3 bases: TGTGCCAGCAGTTCCCCGGGGGGAGATTCACCCCTCCACTTT.

V gene TRBV10-3 combines with J gene TRBJ2-7; no clear D gene. CDR1 and CDR2 (germline): ENHRY, SYGVKD. The CDR3 is 13 residues long. V dropped 2 bases and J dropped 4 bases, with 9 bases sitting between them. CDR3 in DNA: TGTGCCATCAGTGAGGCGGCACTTTACGAGCAGTACTTC. Its translation is CAISEAALYEQYF.

This clonotype was recorded at least ten times. V and J are TRBV15 and TRBJ2-1; D not resolved. The CDR3 has 16 residues. Trimming removed 0 bases at V and 0 bases at J, with 9 bases between. Germline V CDR1 and CDR2: LNHNV, YYDKDF (reference sequence). The CDR3: CATSRDYGSSYNEQFF. DNA of the CDR3: TGTGCCACCAGCAGAGATTACGGTAGCTCCTACAATGAGCAGTTCTTC.

This chain uses TRBV6-5 with TRBJ1-1, with D possibly matching TRBD1 (5 bases). Per the germline V gene, CDR1 is MNHEY and CDR2 is SVGAGI. V lost 0 bases to trimming and J lost 4 bases, with 12 bases between them. The CDR3 has 15 residues. The CDR3 DNA is TGTGCCAGCAGTTACTCGACGCGGGGGACCACTGAAGCTTTCTTT. This gives the protein CASSYSTRGTTEAFF.

V usage is TRBV11-2 and J usage is TRBJ2-7; 8 nucleotides line up with TRBD1. The CDR3 loop spans 16 amino acids. Unmatched junction bases numbered 11, after V lost 2 bases and J lost 5 bases. Germline V gene lookup returns CDR1 SGHAT and CDR2 FQNNGV. The CDR3 DNA sequence: TGTGCCAGCAGCTTAACGTCAGGGGGCGGTAGCAACGAGCAGTACTTC. Its protein is CASSLTSGGGSNEQYF.

This clonotype was detected a few times. The V and J genes are TRBV2 and TRBJ1-5; no definite D call. V lost 6 bases, J lost 5 bases, and 14 bases lay in between. Germline CDR1 SNHLY, CDR2 FYNNEI. This CDR3 comprises 14 residues. The CDR3 loop reads CASRVDVGDQPQHF. CDR3 nucleotides: TGTGCCAGCAGAGTGGACGTGGGTGATCAGCCCCAGCATTTT.

This clonotype was counted a few times. This sequence joins TRBV10-3 and TRBJ2-1; 11 nucleotides line up with TRBD2. Germline V gene data show CDR1 as ENHRY and CDR2 as SYGVKD. The CDR3 has 18 residues. With 0 bases clipped from V and 7 bases from J, the junction kept 11 bases outside the gene matches. The CDR3 here is CAISESFTSGRDPNEQFF. The CDR3 DNA reads TGTGCCATCAGTGAGTCGTTCACTAGCGGGAGAGACCCTAATGAGCAGTTCTTC.

The sample holds many counts of this clonotype. V is TRBV29-1 and J is TRBJ1-1; no clear D. The CDR3 is made up of 13 amino acids. The germline CDR1 and CDR2 sequences are SQVTM and ANQGSEA. V was shortened by 5 bases and J by 7 bases, with 17 bases between the two germline ends. The CDR3 protein is CSVSSTPGGEAFF. The CDR3, as DNA: TGCAGCGTTTCCTCAACCCCGGGAGGTGAAGCTTTCTTT.